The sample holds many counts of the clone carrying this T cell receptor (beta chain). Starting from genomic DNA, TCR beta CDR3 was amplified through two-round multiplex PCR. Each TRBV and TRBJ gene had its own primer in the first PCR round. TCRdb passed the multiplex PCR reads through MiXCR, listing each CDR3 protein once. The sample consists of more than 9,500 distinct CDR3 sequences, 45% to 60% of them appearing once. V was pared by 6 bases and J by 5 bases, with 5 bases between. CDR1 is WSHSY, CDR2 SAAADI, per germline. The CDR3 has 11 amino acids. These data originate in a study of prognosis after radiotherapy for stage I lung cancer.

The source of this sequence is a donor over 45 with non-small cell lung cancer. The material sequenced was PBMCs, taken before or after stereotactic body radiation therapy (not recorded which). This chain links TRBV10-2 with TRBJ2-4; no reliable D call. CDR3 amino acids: CASRTENIQYF. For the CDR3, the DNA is TGCGCCAGCAGGACCGAAAACATTCAGTACTTC.